Below are 23 T cell receptor beta chains sequenced from a single sample in a study of T cell responses to AZD1222 COVID-19 vaccine. Method: immunoSEQ multiplex PCR; TCRdb's copy keeps in-frame clones and lacks some. The top ten hold around 0.99% of the sample, which has over 100,000 clones, approximately 90% seen once. The starting material was peripheral blood, obtained 28 days after the second AZD1222 dose. These receptors came from an adult who received the AZD1222 COVID-19 vaccine.

This chain joins TRBV3-1 (or the pseudogene TRBV3-2) and TRBJ1-4; a weak D match, TRBD1 (5 bases). V shed 0 bases and J shed 7 bases, with 18 bases lying between them. Germline-derived CDR1 and CDR2 are LGHDT and YNNKEL (reference sequence). The CDR3 loop spans 17 amino acids. The CDR3 spells CASSQDLTPGRSEKLFF. The CDR3 DNA reads TGTGCCAGCAGCCAAGACCTTACCCCAGGGAGGTCTGAAAAACTGTTTTTT.

This rearrangement joins TRBV10-3 to TRBJ2-7; 9 bases align to TRBD2. In germline, CDR1 is ENHRY, CDR2 SYGVKD. The CDR3 sequence is 16 residues long. V dropped 0 bases and J dropped 3; count of bases not matched to a gene: 6. CDR3 sequence (DNA): TGTGCCATCAGTGAGTCGAAGTCTAGCGGGAACTACGAGCAGTACTTC. This gives the protein CAISESKSSGNYEQYF.

The chain recombines TRBV24-1 with TRBJ2-7; TRBD1 matches 7 bases. This CDR3 has 13 amino acids. Unmatched junction bases numbered 4, after V lost 5 bases and J lost 4 bases. The V gene's germline CDR1 is KGHDR and CDR2 SFDVKD. Here the CDR3 DNA reads TGTGCCACCAGTGCCGGGACAGCATACGAGCAGTACTTC. This translates into CATSAGTAYEQYF.

The rearrangement links TRBV5-6 to TRBJ2-1, with 7 bases matching TRBD1. After removal of 5 bases from V and 8 bases from J, the junction contained 10 bases not matched to a gene. The V gene's germline CDR1 is SGHDT and CDR2 YYEEEE. The CDR3 is 14 residues long. The CDR3 bases are TGTGCCAGCAGGTGGGGGTCACAGGGGTATGAGCAGTTCTTC. Its translation: CASRWGSQGYEQFF.

This clone occurred once. The CDR3 sequence: CASSLDGYNEQFF. The CDR3 region has the DNA TGTGCCAGCAGTTTGGACGGGTACAATGAGCAGTTCTTC. The rearrangement joins TRBV6-5 to TRBJ2-1; no clear D. CDR3 size: 13 residues. Between the trimmed V and J ends, which lost 4 bases and 4 bases, there was a span of 8 bases. The V gene's germline CDR1 is MNHEY and CDR2 SVGAGI.

This chain joins TRBV7-9 and TRBJ2-7; perhaps TRBD1 as D (6 bases). The CDR3 covers 16 residues. Germline assignment: CDR1 SEHNR and CDR2 FQNEAQ (reference sequence). The ends were cut back, 5 bases at V and 3 bases at J, with 20 bases in the middle. CDR3 region: CASSPVGAGEIYEQYF. In DNA, the CDR3 is TGTGCCAGCAGCCCGGTGGGAGCAGGGGAAATCTACGAGCAGTACTTC. Full variable domain (rest looked up from reference TRBV7-9 and TRBJ2-7): DTGVSQNPRHKITKRGQNVTFRCDPISEHNRLYWYRQTLGQGPEFLTYFQNEAQLEKSRLLSDRFSAERPKGSFSTLEIQRTEQGDSAMYLCASSPVGAGEIYEQYFGPGTRLTVT.

This chain uses TRBV29-1 with TRBJ1-1, with TRBD1 identical over 11 bases. There are 14 residues in the CDR3. V lost 7 bases and J lost 6; bases outside the gene matches: 10. In germline, CDR1 is SQVTM, CDR2 ANQGSEA. Written as DNA, the CDR3 is TGCAGCGCCGTCCCGGGACAGGGGGGGGCTGAAGCTTTCTTT. Translated, it gives CSAVPGQGGAEAFF.

This chain connects TRBV19 to TRBJ2-1; no definite D call. In germline, CDR1 is LNHDA, CDR2 SQIVND (reference sequence). This CDR3 has 15 amino acids. V lost 2 bases to trimming and J lost 2 bases, with 10 bases between them. CDR3 sequence reads: CASSITSDAYNEQFF. The CDR3 DNA reads as TGTGCCAGTAGTATAACATCCGATGCCTACAATGAGCAGTTCTTC. The full variable domain, completed using reference TRBV19 and TRBJ2-1, is DGGITQSPKYLFRKEGQNVTLSCEQNLNHDAMYWYRQDPGQGLRLIYYSQIVNDFQKGDIAEGYSVSREKKESFPLTVTSAQKNPTAFYLCASSITSDAYNEQFFGPGTRLTVL.

This clone is a singleton in its sample. The chain joins TRBV7-3 to TRBJ2-7; 7 positions match TRBD2. Germline assignment: CDR1 SGHTA and CDR2 FQGTGA. CDR3 length equals 16 residues. Trimming at V came to 2 bases and at J to 0 bases, leaving 7 bases not matched to a gene. The chain's CDR3 is CASSLGPLADSYEQYF. CDR3 nucleotides: TGTGCCAGCAGCTTAGGCCCTCTAGCGGACTCCTACGAGCAGTACTTC.

The V and J genes are TRBV28 and TRBJ2-3; D is perhaps TRBD2 (5 bases). The germline CDR1 and CDR2 sequences are MDHEN and SYDVKM. The CDR3 is 14 residues long. The ends were cut back, 6 bases at V and 3 bases at J, with 13 bases in the middle. The CDR3 sequence is CASRGPPGTDTQYF. CDR3 DNA: TGTGCCAGCAGAGGACCCCCGGGGACAGATACGCAGTATTTT.

This chain links TRBV19 with TRBJ2-3; 9 nucleotides align to TRBD2. V dropped 3 bases and J dropped 1; count of bases not matched to a gene: 2. The CDR3 has 15 residues. In germline, CDR1 is LNHDA, CDR2 SQIVND (reference sequence). CDR3 protein: CASSIIAGGTDTQYF. The CDR3 DNA follows: TGTGCCAGTAGTATTATAGCGGGGGGCACAGATACGCAGTATTTT.

The chain combines TRBV6-4 with TRBJ2-1, with no clear D. This CDR3 is built from 14 residues. Per the germline V gene, CDR1 is MRHNA and CDR2 is SNTAGT. V lost 5 bases, J lost 0 bases, and 8 bases lay in between. In nucleotides, the CDR3 is TGTGCCAGCAGTCCTACAGACTCCTACAATGAGCAGTTCTTC. It specifies CASSPTDSYNEQFF.

The gene calls are TRBV5-4 and TRBJ2-5; 8 positions agree with TRBD1. Germline loops: CDR1 SGHNT, CDR2 YYREEE (reference sequence). The CDR3 has 14 amino acids. The ends lost 5 bases at V and 4 bases at J; junction bases unmatched: 7. CDR3 residues: CASSSGTGRETQYF. CDR3 bases: TGTGCCAGCAGTTCCGGGACAGGACGAGAGACCCAGTACTTC.

This clone has a single count. The V gene is TRBV5-1, the J gene TRBJ2-6; D is unclear. V lost 5 bases and J 0 bases, leaving 6 bases between the germline ends. Per germline, CDR1 SGHRS and CDR2 YFSETQ. The CDR3 contains 14 residues. CDR3 sequence (DNA): TGCGCCAGCAGTCAAACCTCTGGGGCCAACGTCCTGACTTTC. This codes for CASSQTSGANVLTF.

To note about this clone: An end of the junction differs from the germline gene, which may be a read error. The rearrangement uses TRBV28 and TRBJ2-1; TRBD2 matches at 7 bases. Germline CDR1 is MDHEN and CDR2 is SYDVKM. The CDR3 is made up of 15 amino acids. As DNA, the CDR3 is TGTGCCTGCAGCTATACGGGACTACAGAACAATGAGCAGTTCTTC. The encoded protein is CACSYTGLQNNEQFF.

This chain connects TRBV2 to TRBJ2-5, with D perhaps TRBD2 (5 bases). The CDR3 runs 15 residues. Germline V CDR1 and CDR2: SNHLY, FYNNEI. Trimming removed 6 bases at V and 1 base at J, with 15 bases between. In nucleotides, the CDR3 is TGTGCCAGCAGCGGCCCCCGAGGGTTCCAAGAGACCCAGTACTTC. This gives the protein CASSGPRGFQETQYF. Complete variable domain (other parts from reference TRBV2 and TRBJ2-5): EPEVTQTPSHQVTQMGQEVILRCVPISNHLYFYWYRQILGQKVEFLVSFYNNEISEKSEIFDDQFSVERPDGSNFTLKIRSTKLEDSAMYFCASSGPRGFQETQYFGPGTRLLVL.

This sequence joins TRBV27 and TRBJ1-5; TRBD1 might be the D (5 bases). The V end was cut by 4 bases, the J end by 3 bases, with 13 bases between. From germline, CDR1 is MNHEY and CDR2 SMNVEV (reference sequence). This CDR3 is built from 15 residues. CDR3 loop: CASSSDQGFNQPQHF. The CDR3 DNA reads TGTGCCAGCAGTTCAGATCAGGGCTTCAATCAGCCCCAGCATTTT.

The rearrangement joins TRBV10-3 to TRBJ2-7; D is uncertain. V was trimmed by 2 bases and J by 2 bases, leaving 13 bases between them. The length of the CDR3 is 15 residues. Per germline, CDR1 ENHRY and CDR2 SYGVKD. CDR3 sequence reads: CAISETWAAAYEQYF. CDR3 sequence (DNA): TGTGCCATCAGTGAGACGTGGGCCGCCGCCTACGAGCAGTACTTC.

The chain links TRBV18 to TRBJ2-7; D is unclear. Germline V gives CDR1 KGHSH, CDR2 LQKENI. Trimming removed 4 bases from V and 4 bases from J, with 8 bases in between. CDR3 size: 12 residues. This CDR3 is CASSREGYEQYF. DNA of the CDR3: TGTGCCAGCTCACGGGAAGGGTACGAGCAGTACTTC.

The chain combines TRBV10-3 with TRBJ2-3, with 8 bases fitting TRBD1. This CDR3 contains 16 residues. After removal of 0 bases from V and 5 bases from J, the junction contained 7 bases not matched to a gene. Looked up from germline, CDR1 is ENHRY and CDR2 is SYGVKD. The CDR3 reads CAISESGRGQGDTQYF. The CDR3 nucleotides read TGTGCCATCAGTGAGTCGGGCAGGGGGCAGGGAGATACGCAGTATTTT.

CDR3 nucleotide sequence: TGTGCTAGTGGTTTGGTACTGGGACTTATGATTTACGAGCAGTACTTC. Translation gives CASGLVLGLMIYEQYF. The V gene is TRBV12-5, the J gene TRBJ2-7, with D possibly matching TRBD2 (6 bases). The ends were cut back, 0 bases at V and 4 bases at J, with 16 bases in the middle. Germline V gene lookup returns CDR1 LGHNT and CDR2 FRNRAP. The CDR3 sequence is 16 residues long.

This clone was seen only once. The chain uses TRBV6-1 and TRBJ2-3; the D is unclear. The germline V gene has CDR1 MNHNS and CDR2 SASEGT. CDR3 length equals 16 residues. Trimming stripped 2 bases from V and 1 base from J, with 13 bases between. This CDR3 is CASSEIRVRGTDTQYF. The CDR3, as DNA: TGTGCCAGCAGTGAAATAAGAGTTCGGGGCACAGATACGCAGTATTTT.

With respect to this clone: The same CDR3 can be traced to other DNA sequences in this sample. The chain joins TRBV9 to TRBJ2-3; D might be TRBD2 (6 bases). Deletions cut 2 bases from V and 5 bases from J, with 6 bases between. This CDR3 region has 12 residues. Germline values: CDR1 SGDLS, CDR2 YYNGEE. The CDR3 region is CASSVGGDTQYF. The CDR3 nucleotides are TGTGCCAGCAGCGTCGGGGGAGATACGCAGTATTTT.